Listed below are T cell receptor beta chains from one sample, sequenced in a study of HIV-infected patients and healthy controls. Via MiXCR, TCRdb re-called the 5' RACE reads, giving one row per CDR3 protein. The sample has a few thousand distinct CDR3 sequences, about 10% seen once. The source material was blood, sampled during antiretroviral therapy. The receptors shown here come from an adult with HIV infection. Both conserved end residues are part of each CDR3. The D gene is left open where the match is weak. Not every row has a clone size; where given, it reads once, few, many or a size class.

D gene,J gene,clone size,V gene,CDR3 protein,CDR3 DNA
TRBD2,TRBJ2-3,many,TRBV7-2,CASSPWTSAPGGLNTQYF,TGTGCCAGCAGCCCCTGGACTAGCGCCCCGGGGGGTTTAAATACGCAGTATTTT
-,TRBJ1-2,many,TRBV20-1,CSASPQGRGYGYTF,TGCAGTGCTAGCCCCCAGGGGCGCGGCTATGGCTACACCTTC
-,TRBJ1-4,-,TRBV28,CASSEYTSSQVFF,TGTGCCAGCTCTGAGTATACCAGCAGTCAGGTGTTTTTT
-,TRBJ2-7,many,TRBV6-5,CASSYGPAIYEQYF,TGTGCCAGCAGTTACGGCCCAGCAATCTACGAGCAGTACTTC
-,TRBJ2-7,medium-sized,TRBV6-2/TRBV6-3,CASCLTGFGEQYF,TGTGCCAGCTGCCTTACAGGGTTCGGAGAGCAGTACTTC
-,TRBJ2-2,many,TRBV6-6,CASSYYTTGSTGELFF,TGTGCCAGCAGTTACTATACGACAGGAAGCACCGGGGAGCTGTTTTTT
-,TRBJ1-5,medium-sized,TRBV24-1,CATSATGGYSNQPQHF,TGTGCCACCAGTGCTACAGGTGGATATAGCAATCAGCCCCAGCATTTT
-,TRBJ2-7,medium-sized,TRBV4-1,CASSQVGTGGLADNYEQYF,TGCGCCAGCAGCCAAGTAGGGACAGGGGGACTAGCGGATAACTACGAGCAGTACTTC
TRBD1,TRBJ1-5,-,TRBV20-1,CSARDPGGNNQPQHF,TGCAGTGCTAGAGATCCAGGGGGGAACAATCAGCCCCAGCATTTT
-,TRBJ2-2,-,TRBV7-9,CASSLDATGELFF,TGTGCCAGCAGCTTAGATGCCACCGGGGAGCTGTTTTTT
-,TRBJ2-2,many,TRBV28,CASPGPNTGELFF,TGTGCCAGTCCGGGGCCGAACACCGGGGAGCTGTTTTTT
-,TRBJ1-2,-,TRBV12-3/TRBV12-4,CASRTSDSGGYTF,TGTGCCAGCAGAACCTCGGACTCTGGGGGCTACACCTTC
-,TRBJ1-1,medium-sized,TRBV3-1,CASSQERWSTEAFF,TGTGCCAGCAGCCAAGAACGGTGGAGCACTGAAGCTTTCTTT
-,TRBJ2-6,many,TRBV20-1,CSAYNSGANVLTF,TGCAGTGCCTACAACTCTGGGGCCAACGTCCTGACTTTC
-,TRBJ2-2,many,TRBV20-1,CSARDWWGSSTGELFF,TGCAGTGCTAGAGATTGGTGGGGGTCGAGCACCGGGGAGCTGTTTTTT
TRBD2,TRBJ2-1,many,TRBV5-5,CASSLGGGVVNEQFF,TGTGCCAGCAGCTTGGGTGGGGGGGTAGTCAATGAGCAGTTCTTC
-,TRBJ1-3,medium-sized,TRBV7-2,CASSLQGFSGNTIYF,TGTGCCAGCAGCTTACAGGGGTTCTCTGGAAACACCATATATTTT
TRBD2,TRBJ2-1,many,TRBV20-1,CSARDTAAGVNEQFF,TGCAGTGCTAGAGATACGGCAGCGGGAGTCAATGAGCAGTTCTTC
TRBD1,TRBJ1-1,-,TRBV18,CASSPPGQGRDTEAFF,TGTGCCAGCTCACCACCGGGACAGGGGAGGGACACTGAAGCTTTCTTT
TRBD1,TRBJ1-5,-,TRBV2,CASSERGTGGDVSNQPQHF,TGTGCCAGCAGTGAACGAGGGACAGGGGGGGATGTCAGCAATCAGCCCCAGCATTTT
TRBD1,TRBJ2-2,medium-sized,TRBV4-1,CASSQVGTGTGNTGELFF,TGCGCCAGCAGCCAAGTCGGGACCGGGACAGGGAACACCGGGGAGCTGTTTTTT
TRBD1,TRBJ1-3,many,TRBV3-1,CASSPGQGKTGNTIYF,TGTGCCAGCAGCCCCGGACAGGGCAAAACTGGAAACACCATATATTTT
TRBD2,TRBJ2-1,many,TRBV29-1,CSELAAPHNEQFF,TGCAGTGAGCTAGCGGCACCTCATAATGAGCAGTTCTTC
TRBD2,TRBJ2-1,few,TRBV6-9,CASRLGTSGSNEQFF,TGTGCCAGCAGATTGGGGACTAGCGGGAGCAATGAGCAGTTCTTC
TRBD1,TRBJ2-1,large,TRBV7-8,CASSLVDRVDEQFF,TGTGCCAGCAGCTTAGTAGACAGGGTCGATGAGCAGTTCTTC
-,TRBJ1-2,medium-sized,TRBV20-1,CSGDEGGYGYTF,TGCAGTGGGGACGAAGGAGGCTATGGCTACACCTTC